This TCR beta chain was recorded in a study of T cell responses to AZD1222 COVID-19 vaccine. Germline V gene sequence: CDR1 WSHSY, CDR2 SAAADI. The CDR3 consists of 15 residues. Between the trimmed V and J ends, which lost 3 bases and 1 base, there was a span of 12 bases. The method was immunoSEQ multiplex PCR; TCRdb's version includes in-frame clones alone and lacks a portion of them. The data show 100,000 to 150,000 clones, 85% to 95% seen once. Sequenced material: peripheral blood, taken on day 0 of AZD1222 vaccination. This chain uses TRBV10-2 with TRBJ1-1; a weak D match, TRBD1 (6 bases). The TCR was taken from an adult in good health. CDR3: CASSDATGRNTEAFF. CDR3 nucleotides: TGCGCCAGCAGTGACGCGACAGGCCGGAACACTGAAGCTTTCTTT.